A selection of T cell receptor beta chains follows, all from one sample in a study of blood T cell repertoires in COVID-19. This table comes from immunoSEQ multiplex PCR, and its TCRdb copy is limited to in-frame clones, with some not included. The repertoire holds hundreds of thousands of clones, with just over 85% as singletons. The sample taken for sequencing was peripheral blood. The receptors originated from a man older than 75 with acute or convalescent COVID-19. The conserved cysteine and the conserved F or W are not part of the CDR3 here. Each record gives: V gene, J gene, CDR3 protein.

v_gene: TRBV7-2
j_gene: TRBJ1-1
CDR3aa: ASSLVGQGGAEAF

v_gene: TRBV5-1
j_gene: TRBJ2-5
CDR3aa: ASSLTYLTGLETQY

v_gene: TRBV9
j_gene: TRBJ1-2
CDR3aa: ASSPGDSPNYGYT

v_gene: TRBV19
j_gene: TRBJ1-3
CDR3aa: GTGQGTGNTIY

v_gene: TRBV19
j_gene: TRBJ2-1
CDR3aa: ASSMRTNEQF

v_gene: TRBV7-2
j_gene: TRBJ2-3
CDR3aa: ASSSLRQAQY

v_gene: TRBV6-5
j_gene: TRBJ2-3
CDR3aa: ASSKGYTDTQY

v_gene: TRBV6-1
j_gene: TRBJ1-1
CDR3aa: ASSERAGNTEAF

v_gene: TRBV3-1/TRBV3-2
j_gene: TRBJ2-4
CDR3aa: ASSQDPGRTKNIQY

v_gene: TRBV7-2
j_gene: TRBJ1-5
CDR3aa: ASSLEGAGHNQPQH

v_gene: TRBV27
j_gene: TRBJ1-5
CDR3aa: ASSSRDRGFNQPQH

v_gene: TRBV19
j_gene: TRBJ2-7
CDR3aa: ASSLSGSSYEQY

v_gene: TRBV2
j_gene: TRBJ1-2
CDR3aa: ASRSGNFYGYT

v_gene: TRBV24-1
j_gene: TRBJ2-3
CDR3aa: ATSDPGQGIDTQY

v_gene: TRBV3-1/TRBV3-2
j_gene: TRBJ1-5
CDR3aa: ASSQDPGNQPQH

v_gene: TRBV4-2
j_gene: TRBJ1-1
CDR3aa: ASSLPGQDFTEAF

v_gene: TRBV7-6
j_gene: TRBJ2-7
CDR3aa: ASSRLAGGLGYEQY

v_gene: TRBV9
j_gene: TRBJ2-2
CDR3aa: ASSVGTGGSTGELF

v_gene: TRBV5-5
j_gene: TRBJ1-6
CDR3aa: ASSSDRGSHNSPLH

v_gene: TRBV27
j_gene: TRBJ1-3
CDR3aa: ASSPRTGAFGGNTIY

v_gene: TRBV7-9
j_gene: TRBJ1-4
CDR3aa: ASSPQGGASEKLF

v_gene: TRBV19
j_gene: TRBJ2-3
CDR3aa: ASSLLAGVSDTQY

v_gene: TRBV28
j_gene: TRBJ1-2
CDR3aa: ASSTTGASGYYGYT

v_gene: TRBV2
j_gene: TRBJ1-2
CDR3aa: ASSEAETVPGGYT

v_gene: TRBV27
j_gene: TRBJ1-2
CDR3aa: ASRSSQGPYGYT

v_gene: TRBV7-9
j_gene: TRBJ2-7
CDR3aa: ASSFPSGDSYEQY

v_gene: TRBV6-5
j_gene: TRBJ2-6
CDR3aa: ASSPQSMGANVLT

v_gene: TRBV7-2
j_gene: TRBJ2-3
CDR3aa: ASSFSGGPGTDTQY

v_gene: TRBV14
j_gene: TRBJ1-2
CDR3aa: ASSLARSRGYT

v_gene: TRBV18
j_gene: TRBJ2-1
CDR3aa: ASSPSTSGRSYNEQF

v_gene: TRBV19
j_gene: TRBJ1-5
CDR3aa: ASSPPRRDWHSNQPQH

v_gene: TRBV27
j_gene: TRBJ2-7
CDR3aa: ASSLSRGLSYEQY

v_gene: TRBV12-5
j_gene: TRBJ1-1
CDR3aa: ASGPGGTEAF

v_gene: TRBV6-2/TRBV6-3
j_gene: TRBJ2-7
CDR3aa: ASSWGQRRYEQY

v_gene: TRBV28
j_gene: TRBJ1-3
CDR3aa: ASSLYLQISGNTIY

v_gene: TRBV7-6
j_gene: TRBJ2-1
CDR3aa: ASSSTGYNEQF

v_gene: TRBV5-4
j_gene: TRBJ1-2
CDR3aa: ASSFQGDGYT

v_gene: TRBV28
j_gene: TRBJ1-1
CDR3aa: ASRPGTEAF

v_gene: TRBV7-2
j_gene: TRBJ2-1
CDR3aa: ASTPRGGAYNEQF

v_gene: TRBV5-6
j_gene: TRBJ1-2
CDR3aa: QKRANYGYT

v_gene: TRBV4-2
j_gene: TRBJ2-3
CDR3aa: ASSQAIGDLTDTQY

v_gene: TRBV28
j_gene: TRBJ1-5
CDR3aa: ASTRQSSNQPQH

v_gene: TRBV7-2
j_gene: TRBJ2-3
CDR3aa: ASSLGTGEADTQY

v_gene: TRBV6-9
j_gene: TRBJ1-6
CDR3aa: ASSYGDTTNSPLH